These 2 T cell receptor beta chains originate from one sample sequenced in a study of T cells in pancreatic ductal adenocarcinoma. Assay used: immunoSEQ multiplex PCR; TCRdb lists only in-frame clones, some missing. The sample contains about 98,000 clones, roughly 96% of which appear only once. Selected pancreatic ductal adenocarcinoma patients had undergone surgery without neoadjuvant therapy. Sequencing used PBMCs. These TCRs come from a human donor with pancreatic ductal adenocarcinoma.

The chain couples TRBV28 to TRBJ2-7, with 13 bases identical to TRBD2. Germline V CDR1 and CDR2: MDHEN, SYDVKM. This CDR3 contains 20 residues. V gave up 4 bases and J gave up 5 bases; unmatched junction bases: 20. CDR3 amino acids: CASSSPPQAGRTSGSHEQYF. Written as DNA, the CDR3 is TGTGCCAGCAGTTCACCCCCACAGGCCGGTAGGACTAGCGGGAGTCACGAGCAGTACTTC.

V usage is TRBV6-1 and J usage is TRBJ1-2; D is unclear. Germline loops: CDR1 MNHNS, CDR2 SASEGT. The CDR3 is made up of 13 amino acids. V was pared by 3 bases and J by 3 bases, with 8 bases between. In DNA form, the CDR3 reads TGTGCCAGCAGTGATCTCTCGTACTATGGCTACACCTTC. Amino acids: CASSDLSYYGYTF.